This TCR beta chain is from a study of blood T cells in healthy people across ages. It was with a sample-barcoded 5' primer and a J-beta primer mix that a second PCR of roughly 6 to 12 cycles was run. TCRdb used MiXCR to reprocess the 5' RACE reads, holding one entry per CDR3 protein. Among about 1,800,000 distinct CDR3 sequences listed, under 30% were seen once. Comment on this clonotype: Its matching antigen is unknown.

Donors ranged from roughly 6 to 100 years old and were healthy Caucasians in Russia. Every donor provided 9.5 to 10 milliliters of peripheral blood. Broader study findings: Donor CMV infection status was unknown, possibly confounding age-related changes in expanded clonotypes. Among long-lived donors, naive CD4+ cells were more numerous and diversity higher than in aged donors.

Germline V gene sequence: CDR1 DFQATT, CDR2 SNEGSKA (reference sequence). This CDR3 comprises 18 residues. V lost 0 bases and J 1 base, leaving 21 bases between the germline ends. Specimen: blood. The TCR comes from a woman younger than 45 in good health. The V and J genes are TRBV20-1 and TRBJ1-2, with a possible D match to TRBD1 (5 bases). DNA for the CDR3: TGCAGTGCTAGAGATATTTCCGCCACCCGGGGCAATAACTATGGCTACACCTTC. Its translation: CSARDISATRGNNYGYTF.